This TCR beta chain was obtained from a study of shared clonotypes between healthy human individuals. V lost 0 bases to trimming and J lost 4 bases, with 1 base between them. CDR1 is MRHNA, CDR2 SNTAGT, per germline. The CDR3 length is 13 residues. Here immunoSEQ multiplex PCR was the method, and the copy in TCRdb shows in-frame clones only, minus some. The repertoire includes 2 million to 2.5 million clones, approximately 95% of them detected once, and around 0.4% sits in the top ten. In regard to this clone: The sample carries other DNA sequences with the same CDR3.

Sequenced input: naive CD4+ T cells from PBMCs. The subset was: CD45RA+ positively selected. This chain connects TRBV6-4 to TRBJ2-6; no definite D call. This TCR was recovered from a man in his late teens or twenties in good health. Some clones in this sample may be carry-over from other donors' samples. DNA for the CDR3: TGTGCCAGCAGTGACTCCGGGGCCAACGTCCTGACTTTC. Amino acid sequence: CASSDSGANVLTF.